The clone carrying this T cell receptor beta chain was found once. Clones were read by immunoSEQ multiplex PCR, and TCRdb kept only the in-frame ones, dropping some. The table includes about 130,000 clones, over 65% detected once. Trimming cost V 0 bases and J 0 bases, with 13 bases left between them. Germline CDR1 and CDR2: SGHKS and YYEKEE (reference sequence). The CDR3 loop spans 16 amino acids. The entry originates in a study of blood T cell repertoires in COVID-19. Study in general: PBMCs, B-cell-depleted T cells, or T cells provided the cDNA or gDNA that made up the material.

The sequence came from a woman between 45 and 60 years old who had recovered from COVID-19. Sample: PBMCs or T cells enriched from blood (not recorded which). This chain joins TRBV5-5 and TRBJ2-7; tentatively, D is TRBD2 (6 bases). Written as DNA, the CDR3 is TGTGCCAGCAGCTTGGCCGGGGGTTCCCTCTCCTACGAGCAGTACTTC. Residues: CASSLAGGSLSYEQYF.